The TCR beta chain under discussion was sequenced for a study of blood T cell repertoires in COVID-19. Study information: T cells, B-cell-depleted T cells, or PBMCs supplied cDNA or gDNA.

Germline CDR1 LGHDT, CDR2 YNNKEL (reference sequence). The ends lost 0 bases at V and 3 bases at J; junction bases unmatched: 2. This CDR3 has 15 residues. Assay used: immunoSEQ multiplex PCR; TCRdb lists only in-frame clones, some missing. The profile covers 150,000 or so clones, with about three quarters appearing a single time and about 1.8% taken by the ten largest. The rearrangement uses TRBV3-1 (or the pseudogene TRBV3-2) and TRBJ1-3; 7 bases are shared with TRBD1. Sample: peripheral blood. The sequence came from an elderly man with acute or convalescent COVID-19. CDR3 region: CASSQEGTDGNTIYF. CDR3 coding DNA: TGTGCCAGCAGCCAAGAAGGGACAGATGGAAACACCATATATTTT.